This TCR beta chain was identified during a study of T cell repertoires in cytomegalovirus infection. Notes on the study in general: The study found HLA-C-restricted CMV-specific TCR beta clonotypes dominating the ex vivo response.

TCRdb re-called the reads through MiXCR, storing one row per CDR3 protein. The sample carries 46,000 or so distinct CDR3 sequences, 20% recorded once. Ten or more counts support this clonotype. Its target is not known. The V end lost 11 bases, the J end lost 4 bases, and 21 bases lay between the germline ends. Looked up from germline, CDR1 is MNHEY and CDR2 is SVGAGI. The CDR3 runs 15 residues. The chain combines TRBV6-5 with TRBJ1-5; tentative D call: TRBD1 (5 bases). This clonotype was sampled from a human donor in good health (CMV status not recorded). Some clones in this sample may be carry-over from other donors' samples. The sample consisted of PBMCs, sequenced either directly or after in vitro stimulation (not recorded which). The CDR3 sequence is CASSRKQGRNQPQHF. DNA for the CDR3: TGTGCCTCATCAAGGAAGCAGGGAAGGAATCAGCCCCAGCATTTT.